This is a list of T cell receptor beta chains from one sample in a study of cytomegalovirus exposure and HLA in healthy donors. TCRdb keeps only in-frame clones here, not all; method: immunoSEQ multiplex PCR. The table has some 150,000 clones, roughly four fifths seen once. Sequenced sample: PBMCs. The receptors were gathered from a man aged 40-49 years in good health and CMV-seronegative. Both conserved end residues are part of each CDR3. D genes are given only for firm matches. Clone size, where shown, is once, few, many, or a class for clones that have expanded.

TRBJ2-7	TRBD1	.	TRBV9	TGTGCCAGCAGCCCTTCCTCTCGGACAGGGCAGGACGAGCAGTACTTC	CASSPSSRTGQDEQYF
TRBJ2-4	.	.	TRBV14	TGTGCCAGCAGCCAAGGGAGAGAGATCTCAGCCAAAAACATTCAGTACTTC	CASSQGREISAKNIQYF
TRBJ2-5	TRBD2	.	TRBV7-7	TGTGCTAGCAGCTTAGAAAGCGGGGGGGCCGGGGCCCAGTACTTC	CASSLESGGAGAQYF
TRBJ1-5	TRBD1	few	TRBV6-1	TGTGCCACCCTACAGGGGGCTAATGGCAATCAGCCCCAGCATTTT	CATLQGANGNQPQHF
TRBJ2-2	.	.	TRBV4-1	TGCGCCAGCAGTTCACGACTAGTCGGGGACACCGGGGAGCTGTTTTTT	CASSSRLVGDTGELFF
TRBJ1-1	.	.	TRBV7-3	TGTGCCAGCAGCTTAATAGGGGGGGAGCTGGGCACTGAAGCTTTCTTT	CASSLIGGELGTEAFF
TRBJ1-6	.	.	TRBV10-3	TGTGCCACCTGGGGGGTTAGCTCCTATAATTCACCCCTCCACTTT	CATWGVSSYNSPLHF
TRBJ2-1	TRBD2	.	TRBV5-1	TGCGCCAGCAGCTTAAAGACTAGCGGGGTTGAGCAGTTCTTC	CASSLKTSGVEQFF
TRBJ2-3	.	.	TRBV29-1	TGCAGCGTTGGTCGGGGAAGGACAGATACGCAGTATTTT	CSVGRGRTDTQYF
TRBJ2-3	.	.	TRBV28	TGTGCCAGCAGTCTTCCCCGGGATACGCAGTATTTT	CASSLPRDTQYF
TRBJ1-6	.	.	TRBV10-3	TGTGCCATCAGTGAGGCAGGGGAAGCCTCACCCCTCCACTTT	CAISEAGEASPLHF
TRBJ1-5	.	.	TRBV15	TGTGCCACCAGCAGAGACAGGGGCCGTGGTCAGCCCCAGCATTTT	CATSRDRGRGQPQHF